Listed below are T cell receptor beta chains from one sample, sequenced in a study of T cell responses to AZD1222 COVID-19 vaccine. Generated by immunoSEQ multiplex PCR, the TCRdb table keeps only in-frame clones and is missing some. The repertoire holds about 140,000 clones, with 90% as singletons. The material was peripheral blood, obtained on day 0 of AZD1222 vaccination. These TCRs come from an adult in good health. Both conserved end residues are part of each CDR3. Fields, in order: V gene, J gene, clone size, D gene, CDR3 protein, CDR3 DNA. A D gene is named only where the DNA matches it firmly. The size field is filled for only some rows; it gives once, few, many or a size class.

v_call: TRBV20-1
j_call: TRBJ1-2
clone_size: -
d_call: -
cdr3_aa: CSARMGNGYTF
cdr3_nt: TGCAGTGCTAGAATGGGGAACGGCTACACCTTC

v_call: TRBV5-5
j_call: TRBJ1-2
clone_size: -
d_call: -
cdr3_aa: CASSSPAEGYYGYTF
cdr3_nt: TGTGCCAGCAGCTCGCCTGCCGAGGGGTACTATGGCTACACCTTC

v_call: TRBV4-2
j_call: TRBJ2-7
clone_size: -
d_call: -
cdr3_aa: CASSPSGVSYEQYF
cdr3_nt: TGTGCCAGCAGCCCGTCAGGGGTAAGCTACGAGCAGTACTTC

v_call: TRBV5-3
j_call: TRBJ1-6
clone_size: -
d_call: TRBD1
cdr3_aa: CARSTGQAISPLHF
cdr3_nt: TGTGCCAGAAGCACGGGACAGGCGATTTCACCCCTCCACTTT

v_call: TRBV14
j_call: TRBJ2-7
clone_size: -
d_call: -
cdr3_aa: CASSQLDGPSYEQYF
cdr3_nt: TGTGCCAGCAGCCAATTGGACGGACCATCCTACGAGCAGTACTTC

v_call: TRBV12-3/TRBV12-4
j_call: TRBJ1-5
clone_size: -
d_call: TRBD1
cdr3_aa: CASSGDRVQPQHF
cdr3_nt: TGTGCCAGCAGTGGGGACAGGGTGCAGCCCCAGCATTTT

v_call: TRBV5-4
j_call: TRBJ2-7
clone_size: -
d_call: -
cdr3_aa: CASRFWGGGGEQYF
cdr3_nt: TGTGCCAGCAGGTTCTGGGGGGGCGGAGGCGAGCAGTACTTC

v_call: TRBV29-1
j_call: TRBJ2-3
clone_size: once
d_call: -
cdr3_aa: CSVAALGDTQYF
cdr3_nt: TGCAGCGTTGCGGCCCTGGGGGATACGCAGTATTTT

v_call: TRBV2
j_call: TRBJ2-2
clone_size: -
d_call: TRBD1
cdr3_aa: CASSGGQGAFTGELFF
cdr3_nt: TGTGCCAGCAGTGGGGGACAGGGGGCGTTTACCGGGGAGCTGTTTTTT

v_call: TRBV5-4
j_call: TRBJ2-7
clone_size: -
d_call: TRBD2
cdr3_aa: CASSSPWGGDEQYF
cdr3_nt: TGTGCCAGCAGCTCGCCCTGGGGGGGAGACGAGCAGTACTTC

v_call: TRBV18
j_call: TRBJ1-1
clone_size: -
d_call: -
cdr3_aa: CASSPIRSGTEAFF
cdr3_nt: TGTGCCAGCTCACCAATACGCTCCGGGACGGAGGCTTTCTTT

v_call: TRBV11-2
j_call: TRBJ2-2
clone_size: -
d_call: -
cdr3_aa: CASSLAGGLTGELFF
cdr3_nt: TGTGCCAGCAGCTTAGCGGGGGGCCTCACCGGGGAGCTGTTTTTT

v_call: TRBV27
j_call: TRBJ2-1
clone_size: -
d_call: -
cdr3_aa: CAFPISPAYNEQFF
cdr3_nt: TGTGCCTTCCCGATAAGTCCGGCCTACAATGAGCAGTTCTTC

v_call: TRBV29-1
j_call: TRBJ1-3
clone_size: -
d_call: -
cdr3_aa: CSVGGSSSGNTIYF
cdr3_nt: TGCAGCGTTGGGGGCTCGAGCTCTGGAAACACCATATATTTT

v_call: TRBV2
j_call: TRBJ2-5
clone_size: -
d_call: -
cdr3_aa: CASRTEPQETQYF
cdr3_nt: TGTGCCAGCCGGACGGAACCCCAAGAGACCCAGTACTTC

v_call: TRBV6-6
j_call: TRBJ1-1
clone_size: -
d_call: -
cdr3_aa: CASSFETGRTLKLFF
cdr3_nt: TGTGCCAGCAGTTTCGAGACAGGCCGGACACTGAAGCTTTTCTTT

v_call: TRBV27
j_call: TRBJ2-3
clone_size: -
d_call: TRBD2
cdr3_aa: CASGFRAGLRTDTQYF
cdr3_nt: TGTGCCAGCGGGTTTAGAGCGGGATTAAGAACAGATACGCAGTATTTT

v_call: TRBV12-3/TRBV12-4
j_call: TRBJ2-1
clone_size: -
d_call: -
cdr3_aa: CASSLASANEQFF
cdr3_nt: TGTGCCAGCAGTTTAGCATCCGCTAATGAGCAGTTCTTC

v_call: TRBV5-1
j_call: TRBJ1-1
clone_size: -
d_call: TRBD1
cdr3_aa: CASSLRQGALNTEAFF
cdr3_nt: TGCGCCAGCAGCTTAAGACAGGGAGCTTTGAACACTGAAGCTTTCTTT

v_call: TRBV12-5
j_call: TRBJ2-7
clone_size: -
d_call: -
cdr3_aa: CASGLTYEQYF
cdr3_nt: TGTGCTAGTGGTCTTACCTACGAGCAGTACTTC

v_call: TRBV12-3/TRBV12-4
j_call: TRBJ1-2
clone_size: -
d_call: TRBD1
cdr3_aa: CASSSDRAYGYTF
cdr3_nt: TGTGCCAGCAGCTCCGACAGGGCGTATGGCTACACCTTC

v_call: TRBV2
j_call: TRBJ2-7
clone_size: -
d_call: TRBD2
cdr3_aa: CASRAGTSLYEQYF
cdr3_nt: TGTGCCAGCAGAGCCGGGACTAGTTTGTACGAGCAGTACTTC

v_call: TRBV4-3
j_call: TRBJ2-1
clone_size: -
d_call: TRBD2
cdr3_aa: CASSQDPRGSGRPVYNEQFF
cdr3_nt: TGCGCCAGCAGCCAAGATCCCCGGGGCAGCGGGAGACCAGTTTACAATGAGCAGTTCTTC

v_call: TRBV12-3/TRBV12-4
j_call: TRBJ1-2
clone_size: -
d_call: -
cdr3_aa: CASSTDRFDGYTF
cdr3_nt: TGTGCCAGCAGTACCGACAGGTTCGATGGCTACACCTTC

v_call: TRBV7-8
j_call: TRBJ1-1
clone_size: -
d_call: -
cdr3_aa: CASSLVGGNTEAFF
cdr3_nt: TGTGCCAGCAGCTTAGTCGGGGGGAACACTGAAGCTTTCTTT

v_call: TRBV11-3
j_call: TRBJ2-1
clone_size: -
d_call: TRBD1
cdr3_aa: CASSLYKPGTVNRDEQFF
cdr3_nt: TGTGCCAGCAGCTTATACAAGCCCGGGACAGTGAATCGGGATGAGCAGTTCTTC

v_call: TRBV19
j_call: TRBJ2-7
clone_size: -
d_call: -
cdr3_aa: CASSVSLSSYEQYF
cdr3_nt: TGTGCCAGTAGTGTTTCCTTAAGCTCCTACGAGCAGTACTTC

v_call: TRBV4-3
j_call: TRBJ1-1
clone_size: -
d_call: TRBD1
cdr3_aa: CASSLITGDTEAFF
cdr3_nt: TGCGCCAGCAGCCTCATAACAGGGGACACTGAAGCTTTCTTT

v_call: TRBV7-2
j_call: TRBJ2-7
clone_size: -
d_call: -
cdr3_aa: CASSSLSYEQYF
cdr3_nt: TGTGCCAGCAGCTCACTCTCCTACGAGCAGTACTTC

v_call: TRBV10-1
j_call: TRBJ2-3
clone_size: -
d_call: TRBD2
cdr3_aa: CASSEPTSGGAGTDTQYF
cdr3_nt: TGCGCCAGCAGTGAGCCGACTAGCGGGGGGGCAGGCACAGATACGCAGTATTTT

v_call: TRBV5-8
j_call: TRBJ1-1
clone_size: -
d_call: TRBD1
cdr3_aa: CASSLVAGGTEAFF
cdr3_nt: TGTGCCAGCAGCTTGGTCGCAGGGGGTACTGAAGCTTTCTTT

v_call: TRBV10-3
j_call: TRBJ1-2
clone_size: -
d_call: -
cdr3_aa: CAISERTNYGYTF
cdr3_nt: TGTGCCATCAGTGAGCGGACTAACTATGGCTACACCTTC

v_call: TRBV29-1
j_call: TRBJ1-2
clone_size: -
d_call: -
cdr3_aa: CSVGSGVDYGYTF
cdr3_nt: TGCAGCGTTGGATCAGGGGTGGACTATGGCTACACCTTC

v_call: TRBV29-1
j_call: TRBJ2-1
clone_size: few
d_call: TRBD1
cdr3_aa: CSVDRGPDNEQFF
cdr3_nt: TGCAGCGTAGACAGGGGGCCGGACAATGAGCAGTTCTTC

v_call: TRBV12-5
j_call: TRBJ1-5
clone_size: -
d_call: -
cdr3_aa: CASNEVSNQPQHF
cdr3_nt: TGTGCTAGTAACGAGGTATCCAATCAGCCCCAGCATTTT

v_call: TRBV13
j_call: TRBJ2-3
clone_size: -
d_call: TRBD2
cdr3_aa: CASSLSGTSLDTQYF
cdr3_nt: TGTGCCAGCAGCTTATCTGGGACTAGCCTAGATACGCAGTATTTT

v_call: TRBV19
j_call: TRBJ1-5
clone_size: -
d_call: -
cdr3_aa: CASTTGTMQPQHF
cdr3_nt: TGTGCCAGTACAACCGGGACAATGCAGCCCCAGCATTTT

v_call: TRBV5-1
j_call: TRBJ1-2
clone_size: -
d_call: -
cdr3_aa: CASSLSIGGYGYTF
cdr3_nt: TGCGCCAGCAGCTTGAGTATTGGCGGGTATGGCTACACCTTC

v_call: TRBV6-6
j_call: TRBJ2-3
clone_size: -
d_call: -
cdr3_aa: CASTPVPDTQYF
cdr3_nt: TGTGCCAGCACCCCCGTCCCGGATACGCAGTATTTT

v_call: TRBV7-9
j_call: TRBJ1-4
clone_size: -
d_call: -
cdr3_aa: CASTLPRGGRANEKLFF
cdr3_nt: TGTGCCAGCACCCTACCTCGGGGGGGCCGGGCTAATGAAAAACTGTTTTTT

v_call: TRBV9
j_call: TRBJ1-1
clone_size: -
d_call: TRBD1
cdr3_aa: CASSVVDRGMNTEAFF
cdr3_nt: TGTGCCAGCAGCGTAGTGGACAGGGGGATGAACACTGAAGCTTTCTTT

v_call: TRBV7-9
j_call: TRBJ2-7
clone_size: -
d_call: -
cdr3_aa: CASSQPGPSYEQYF
cdr3_nt: TGTGCCAGCAGCCAACCGGGTCCATCCTACGAGCAGTACTTC